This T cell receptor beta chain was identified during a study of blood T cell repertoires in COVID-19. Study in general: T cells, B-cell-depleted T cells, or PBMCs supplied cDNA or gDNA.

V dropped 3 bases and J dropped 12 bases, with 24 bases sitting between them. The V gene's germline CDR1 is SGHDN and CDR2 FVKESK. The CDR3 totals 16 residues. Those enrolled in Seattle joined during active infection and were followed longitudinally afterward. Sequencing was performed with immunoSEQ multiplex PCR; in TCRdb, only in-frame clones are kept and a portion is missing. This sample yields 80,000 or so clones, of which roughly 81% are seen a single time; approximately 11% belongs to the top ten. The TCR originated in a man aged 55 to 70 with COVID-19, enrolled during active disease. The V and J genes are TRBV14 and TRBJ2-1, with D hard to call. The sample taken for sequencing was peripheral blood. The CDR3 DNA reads TGTGCCAGCAGCCAGAAAGCCCCAGGTCCGCAGTTCGTGCAGTTCTTC. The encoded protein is CASSQKAPGPQFVQFF.